This T cell receptor beta chain emerged from a study of blood T cell repertoires in COVID-19. Overall study: Spain, Italy and the United States supplied samples that represented acute and convalescent COVID-19. Sources were T cells, B-cell-depleted T cells, or PBMCs; the material itself was cDNA or gDNA.

Those enrolled, adults aged roughly 18 to 95 years, came from under 25 US areas. The CDR3 sequence is 13 residues long. Germline CDR1 and CDR2: WNHNN and SYGVQD (reference sequence). V gave up 6 bases and J gave up 3 bases, with 9 bases separating them. Study processing details: Amplified reference gene primers provided the basis for estimating nucleated cell counts. Some clones are missing from TCRdb's copy, which holds only in-frame ones; the method was immunoSEQ multiplex PCR. The DNA gave D and trimming, while V, J and clone size come from that table. The table shows 300,000 to 350,000 clones, with about 87% occurring only once.

The sequenced sample was PBMCs or T cells enriched from blood (not recorded which). The sequence derives from a man under 40 who had recovered from COVID-19. The chain combines TRBV10-1 with TRBJ1-5; tentative D call: TRBD1 (5 bases). CDR3 loop: CASSPGINQPQHF. In DNA, the CDR3 is TGCGCCAGCAGCCCAGGGATCAATCAGCCCCAGCATTTT.